This entry is about one T cell receptor (beta chain). Its matching antigen is unknown. The junction differs from germline at one of its ends, possibly a read error. With a J-beta primer mix and a sample-barcoded 5' primer, a second PCR ran roughly 7 to 11 cycles. With 12 random nucleotides, a template-switch adaptor tagged each individual cDNA molecule. TCRdb reanalysed the 5' RACE reads using MiXCR and keeps one entry per CDR3 protein. The sample contains around 690,000 distinct CDR3 sequences, approximately 50% of which appear only once. This sample was included in a study of blood T cells in healthy people across ages. General study findings and limits: Strong correlation linked observed beta diversity and percent naive T cells. Using unsorted PBMCs precluded a conclusive naive versus antigen-experienced comparison.

CDR3 length: 14 amino acids. Germline V gene data show CDR1 as SEHNR and CDR2 as FQNEAQ (reference sequence). At least 7 million PBMCs were isolated per sample. The receptor comes from a man in his sixties in good health. The sequenced sample consisted of blood. The chain joins TRBV7-9 to TRBJ2-7; maybe TRBD2 (5 bases). The DNA end lines up better with TRBJ2-5; the J call may be wrong. For the CDR3, the DNA is TGTGCCAGCGGCTTAAGTCCCATCGGAGGGACCCAGTACTTC. Translated, it gives CASGLSPIGGTQYF.